This T cell receptor beta chain stems from a study of blood T cells in healthy people across ages. Overall study findings and caveats: PBMCs went unsorted, and a conclusive naive versus antigen-experienced comparison was therefore prevented.

Through a sample-barcoded 5' primer and a J-beta primer mix, a second PCR was run for roughly 7 to 12 cycles. TCRdb re-called the 5' RACE reads through MiXCR, storing one row per CDR3 protein. In the table there are 550,000 to 600,000 distinct CDR3 sequences, about 45% of which are singletons. The table lists this clonotype with a count of one. Its target is not known. The length of the CDR3 is 15 residues. Trimming removed 4 bases from V and 0 bases from J, with 13 bases in between. In germline, CDR1 is SGHRS, CDR2 YFSETQ. This rearrangement joins TRBV5-1 to TRBJ2-5, with D perhaps matching TRBD2 (6 bases). This TCR came from a man aged 80 or over in good health. Sequencing was done on a sample of blood. CDR3 sequence reads: CASSPAGNDQETQYF. The CDR3 nucleotides read TGCGCCAGCAGCCCCGCGGGAAATGACCAAGAGACCCAGTACTTC.